This T cell receptor (beta chain) was sequenced during a study of blood T cell repertoires in COVID-19. Study as a whole: There were acute and convalescent COVID-19 samples, and they came from the United States, Italy and Spain. PBMCs, B-cell-depleted T cells, or T cells provided the cDNA or gDNA that made up the material.

Profiled with immunoSEQ multiplex PCR; TCRdb holds only in-frame clones, not every one. Of under 500,000 clones listed, around 89% are singletons. The sequenced material came from peripheral blood. This clonotype originated in a woman aged 30 to 39 with acute or convalescent COVID-19.

The CDR3 is CASSDRGGGTDTQYF. The CDR3 region has the DNA TGTGCCAGCAGCGACCGGGGGGGCGGGACAGATACGCAGTATTTT. The J gene is TRBJ2-3, the V gene TRBV3-1 (or the pseudogene TRBV3-2); 8 bases match TRBD2. Germline lookup yields CDR1 LGHDT and CDR2 YNNKEL (reference sequence). The CDR3 has 15 residues. Germline trimming cut 5 bases from V and 3 bases from J; bases unmatched to any gene: 7.